This entry concerns a single T cell receptor beta chain. The target antigen is unknown. The CDR3 extends over 16 amino acids. The ends were cut back, 7 bases at V and 4 bases at J, with 19 bases in the middle. CDR1 is SGHVS, CDR2 FQNEAQ, per germline. As every portion of the isolated RNA was reverse transcribed, the sequencing read expressed TCRB transcripts. TCRdb keeps only in-frame clones here, not all; method: immunoSEQ multiplex PCR. This table holds some 280,000 clones, around 15% found once. This sample was taken from a study of beta chain features in type 1 diabetes. Across the study: All samples together contributed 90 million to 130 million sorted cells for examination.

Findings and limits, study-wide: Moderately but significantly shorter TCRB CDR3s were found in Type 1 diabetes patients in all four CD4+ subsets. Cells expressing TCR highly could be over-represented by cDNA sequencing.

The TCR was taken from a man aged 30-40 years with type 1 diabetes. The sample was naive CD4+ T cells from blood. J is TRBJ1-4 and V is TRBV7-8; D possibly corresponds to TRBD1 (6 bases). As DNA, the CDR3 is TGTGCCAGCATGAGAAACAACAGGGAGATTAATGAAAAACTGTTTTTT. It translates to CASMRNNREINEKLFF.